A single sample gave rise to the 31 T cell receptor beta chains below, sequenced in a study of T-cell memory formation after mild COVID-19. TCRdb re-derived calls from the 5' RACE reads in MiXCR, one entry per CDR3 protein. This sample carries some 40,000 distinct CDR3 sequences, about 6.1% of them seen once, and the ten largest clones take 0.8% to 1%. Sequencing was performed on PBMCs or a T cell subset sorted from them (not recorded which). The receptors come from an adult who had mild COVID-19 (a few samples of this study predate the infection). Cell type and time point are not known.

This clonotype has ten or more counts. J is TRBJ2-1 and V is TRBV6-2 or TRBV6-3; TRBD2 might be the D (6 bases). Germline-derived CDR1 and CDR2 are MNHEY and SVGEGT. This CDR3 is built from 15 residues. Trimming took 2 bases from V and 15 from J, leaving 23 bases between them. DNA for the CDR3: TGTGCCAGCAGTTACGGTTTTAGCGGACCATCTCGTAGGTTCTTC. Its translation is CASSYGFSGPSRRFF.

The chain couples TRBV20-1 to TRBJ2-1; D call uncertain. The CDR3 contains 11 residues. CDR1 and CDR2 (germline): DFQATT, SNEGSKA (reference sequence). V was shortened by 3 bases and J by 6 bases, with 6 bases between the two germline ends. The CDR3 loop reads CSASSPNEQFF. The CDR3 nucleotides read TGCAGTGCTAGCAGTCCCAATGAGCAGTTCTTC.

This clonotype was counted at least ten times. The CDR3 DNA reads TGTGCCAGCAGCCGAATTAGCGGGAGGGGGACCGGGGAGCTGTTTTTT. As protein: CASSRISGRGTGELFF. The V gene is TRBV7-6, the J gene TRBJ2-2; 11 bases agree with TRBD2. The V gene end was trimmed by 5 bases and the J gene end by 5 bases; junction bases not matched to a gene: 7. The germline CDR1 and CDR2 sequences are SGHVS and FNYEAQ. The CDR3 consists of 16 residues.

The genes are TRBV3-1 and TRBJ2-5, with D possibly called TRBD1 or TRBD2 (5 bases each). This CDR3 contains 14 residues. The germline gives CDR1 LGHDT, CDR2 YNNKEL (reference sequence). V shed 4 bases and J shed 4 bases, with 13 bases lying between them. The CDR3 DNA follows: TGTGCCAGCAGCCGGGACCCAAGGGGAGAGACCCAGTACTTC. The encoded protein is CASSRDPRGETQYF.

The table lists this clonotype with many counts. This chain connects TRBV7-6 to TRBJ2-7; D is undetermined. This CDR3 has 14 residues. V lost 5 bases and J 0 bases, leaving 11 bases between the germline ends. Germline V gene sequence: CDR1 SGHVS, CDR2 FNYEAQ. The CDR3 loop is CASSEVVSSYEQYF. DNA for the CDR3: TGTGCCAGCAGCGAAGTAGTGAGCTCCTACGAGCAGTACTTC. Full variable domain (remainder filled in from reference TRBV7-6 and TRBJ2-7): GAGVSQSPRYKVTKRGQDVALRCDPISGHVSLYWYRQALGQGPEFLTYFNYEAQQDKSGLPNDRFSAERPEGSISTLTIQRTEQRDSAMYRCASSEVVSSYEQYFGPGTRLTVT.

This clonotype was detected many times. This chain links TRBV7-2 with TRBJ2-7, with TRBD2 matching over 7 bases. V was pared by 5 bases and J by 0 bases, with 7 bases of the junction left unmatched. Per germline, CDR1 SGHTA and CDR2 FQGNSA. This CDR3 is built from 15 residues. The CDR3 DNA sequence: TGTGCCAGCAGCCGAGGGACTATCGCCTCCTACGAGCAGTACTTC. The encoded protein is CASSRGTIASYEQYF.

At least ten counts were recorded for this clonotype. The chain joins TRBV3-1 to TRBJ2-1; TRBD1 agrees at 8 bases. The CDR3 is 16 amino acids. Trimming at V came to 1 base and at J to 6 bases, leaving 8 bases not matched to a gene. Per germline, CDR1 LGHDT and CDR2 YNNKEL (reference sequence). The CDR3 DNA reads TGTGCCAGCAGCCAAGGCGCCAGGGGGCTGGGCAATGAGCAGTTCTTC. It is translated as CASSQGARGLGNEQFF.

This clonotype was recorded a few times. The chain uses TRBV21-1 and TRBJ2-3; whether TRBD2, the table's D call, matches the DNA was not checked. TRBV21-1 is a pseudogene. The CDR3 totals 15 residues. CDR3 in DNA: TGTGCCAGCAGTGGCGGGCGGGAGCCGACAGATACGCAGTATTTT. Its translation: CASSGGREPTDTQYF.

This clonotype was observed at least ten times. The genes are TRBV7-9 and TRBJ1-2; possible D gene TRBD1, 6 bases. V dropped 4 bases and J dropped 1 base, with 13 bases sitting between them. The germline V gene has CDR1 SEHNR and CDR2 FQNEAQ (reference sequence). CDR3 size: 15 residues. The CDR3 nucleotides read TGTGCCAGCAGCTCTCTCAGGGGCAGTAACTATGGCTACACCTTC. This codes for CASSSLRGSNYGYTF.

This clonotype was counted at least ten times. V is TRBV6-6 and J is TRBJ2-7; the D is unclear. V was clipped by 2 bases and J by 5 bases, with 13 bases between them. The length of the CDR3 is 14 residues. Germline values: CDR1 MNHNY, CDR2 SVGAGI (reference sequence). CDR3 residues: CASSYRVERHEQYF. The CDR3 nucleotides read TGTGCCAGCAGTTACCGAGTGGAACGCCACGAGCAGTACTTC.

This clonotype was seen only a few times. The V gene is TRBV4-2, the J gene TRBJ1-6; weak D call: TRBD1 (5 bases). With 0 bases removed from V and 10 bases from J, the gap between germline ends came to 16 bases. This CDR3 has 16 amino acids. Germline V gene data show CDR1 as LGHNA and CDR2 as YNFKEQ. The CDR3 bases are TGTGCCAGCAGCCAAGAGCTCCTCGGGGGAACCTCACCCCTCCACTTT. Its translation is CASSQELLGGTSPLHF.

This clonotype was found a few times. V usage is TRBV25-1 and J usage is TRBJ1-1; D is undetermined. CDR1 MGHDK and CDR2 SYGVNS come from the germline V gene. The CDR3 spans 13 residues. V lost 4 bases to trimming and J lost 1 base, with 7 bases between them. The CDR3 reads CASSGSGNTEAFF. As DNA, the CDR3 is TGTGCCAGCAGTGGATCCGGGAACACTGAAGCTTTCTTT.

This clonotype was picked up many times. The CDR3 nucleotides read TGTGCCAGCAGCTTCTGGGGAGGGCCAGGAAATGAGCAGTTCTTC. Its protein product is CASSFWGGPGNEQFF. The chain is built from TRBV7-2 and TRBJ2-1; 7 bases map to TRBD2. The CDR3 is made up of 15 amino acids. With 3 bases clipped from V and 7 bases from J, the junction kept 9 bases outside the gene matches. Germline values: CDR1 SGHTA, CDR2 FQGNSA. The full variable domain, with the rest looked up from reference TRBV7-2 and TRBJ2-1, is GAGVSQSPSNKVTEKGKDVELRCDPISGHTALYWYRQSLGQGLEFLIYFQGNSAPDKSGLPSDRFSAERTGGSVSTLTIQRTQQEDSAVYLCASSFWGGPGNEQFFGPGTRLTVL.

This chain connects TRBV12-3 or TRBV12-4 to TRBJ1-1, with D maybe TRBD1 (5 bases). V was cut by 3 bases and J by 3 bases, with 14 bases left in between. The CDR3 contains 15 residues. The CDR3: CASSLGWGGDTEAFF. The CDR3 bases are TGTGCCAGCAGTTTGGGCTGGGGGGGGGACACTGAAGCTTTCTTT.

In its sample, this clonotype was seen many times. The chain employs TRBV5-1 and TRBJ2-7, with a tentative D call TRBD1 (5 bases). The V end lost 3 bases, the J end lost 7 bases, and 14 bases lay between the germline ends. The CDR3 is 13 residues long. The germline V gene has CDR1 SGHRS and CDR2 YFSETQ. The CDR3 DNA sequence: TGCGCCAGCAGCTCGACAGAGGTGGAGGAGCAGTACTTC. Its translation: CASSSTEVEEQYF.

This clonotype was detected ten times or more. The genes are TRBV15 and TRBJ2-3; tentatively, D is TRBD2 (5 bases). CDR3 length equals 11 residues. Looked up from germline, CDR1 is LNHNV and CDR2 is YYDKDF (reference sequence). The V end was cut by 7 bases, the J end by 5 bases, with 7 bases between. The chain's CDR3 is CATKRGDTQYF. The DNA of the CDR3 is TGTGCCACCAAACGGGGAGATACGCAGTATTTT. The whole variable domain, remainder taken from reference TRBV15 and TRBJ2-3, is DAMVIQNPRYQVTQFGKPVTLSCSQTLNHNVMYWYQQKSSQAPKLLFHYYDKDFNNEADTPDNFQSRRPNTSFCFLDIRSPGLGDTAMYLCATKRGDTQYFGPGTRLTVL.

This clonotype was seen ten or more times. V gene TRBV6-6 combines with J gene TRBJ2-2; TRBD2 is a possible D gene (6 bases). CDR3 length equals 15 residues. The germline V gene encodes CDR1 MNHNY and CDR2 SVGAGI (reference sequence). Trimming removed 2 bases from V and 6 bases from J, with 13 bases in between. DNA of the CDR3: TGTGCCAGCAGTTACCGGTCTAGGAGGGCCGGGGAGCTGTTTTTT. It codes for CASSYRSRRAGELFF.

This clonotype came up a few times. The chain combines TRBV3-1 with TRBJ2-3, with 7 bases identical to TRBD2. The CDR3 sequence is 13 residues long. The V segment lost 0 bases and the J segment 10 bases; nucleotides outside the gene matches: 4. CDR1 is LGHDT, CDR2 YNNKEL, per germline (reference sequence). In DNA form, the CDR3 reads TGTGCCAGCAGCCAAGATGGGGCGGGAGCGCAGTATTTT. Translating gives CASSQDGAGAQYF.

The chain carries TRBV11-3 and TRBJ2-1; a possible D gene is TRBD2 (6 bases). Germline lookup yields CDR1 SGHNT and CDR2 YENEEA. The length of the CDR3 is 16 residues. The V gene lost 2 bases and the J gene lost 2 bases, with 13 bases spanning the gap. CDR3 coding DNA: TGTGCCAGCAGCTTATCCGGGGGACCAGCCTACAATGAGCAGTTCTTC. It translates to CASSLSGGPAYNEQFF. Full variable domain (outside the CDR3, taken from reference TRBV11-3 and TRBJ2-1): EAGVVQSPRYKIIEKKQPVAFWCNPISGHNTLYWYLQNLGQGPELLIRYENEEAVDDSQLPKDRFSAERLKGVDSTLKIQPAELGDSAVYLCASSLSGGPAYNEQFFGPGTRLTVL.

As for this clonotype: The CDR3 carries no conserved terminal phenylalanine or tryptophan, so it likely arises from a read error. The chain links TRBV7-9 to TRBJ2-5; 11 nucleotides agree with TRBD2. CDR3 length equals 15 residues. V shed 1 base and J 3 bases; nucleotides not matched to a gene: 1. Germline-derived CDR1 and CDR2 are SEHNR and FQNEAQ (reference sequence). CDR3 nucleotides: TGTGCCAGCAGCTTAGAACTAGCGGGAGAAGAGACCCAGTACTTG. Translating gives CASSLELAGEETQYL.

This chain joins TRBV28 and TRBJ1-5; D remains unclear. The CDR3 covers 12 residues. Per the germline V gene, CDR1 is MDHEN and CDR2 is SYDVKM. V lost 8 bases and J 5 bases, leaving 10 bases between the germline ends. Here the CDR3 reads CASCLADQPQHF. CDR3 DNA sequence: TGTGCCAGCTGCTTAGCTGATCAGCCCCAGCATTTT.

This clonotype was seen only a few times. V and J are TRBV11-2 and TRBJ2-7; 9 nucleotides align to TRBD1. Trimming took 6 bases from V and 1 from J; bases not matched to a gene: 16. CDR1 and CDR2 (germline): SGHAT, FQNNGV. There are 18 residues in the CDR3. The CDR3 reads CASRPFPPPGQGSYEQYF. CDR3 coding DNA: TGTGCCAGCAGGCCGTTCCCACCACCGGGACAGGGATCCTACGAGCAGTACTTC.

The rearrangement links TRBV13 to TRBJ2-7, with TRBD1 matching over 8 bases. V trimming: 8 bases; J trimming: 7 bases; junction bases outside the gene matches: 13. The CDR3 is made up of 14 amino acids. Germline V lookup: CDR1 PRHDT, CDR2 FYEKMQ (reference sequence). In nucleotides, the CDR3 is TGTGCCAGCGGAGACAGGGGAAGAAGCGTGGAGCAGTACTTC. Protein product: CASGDRGRSVEQYF.

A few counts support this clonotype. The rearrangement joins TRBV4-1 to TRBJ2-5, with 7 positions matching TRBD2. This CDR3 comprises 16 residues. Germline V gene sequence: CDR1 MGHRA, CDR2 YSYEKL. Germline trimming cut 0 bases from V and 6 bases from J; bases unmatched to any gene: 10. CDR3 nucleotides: TGCGCCAGCAGCCAAGACTTGGCGGGAGTTTGGAAGACCCAGTACTTC. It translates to CASSQDLAGVWKTQYF.

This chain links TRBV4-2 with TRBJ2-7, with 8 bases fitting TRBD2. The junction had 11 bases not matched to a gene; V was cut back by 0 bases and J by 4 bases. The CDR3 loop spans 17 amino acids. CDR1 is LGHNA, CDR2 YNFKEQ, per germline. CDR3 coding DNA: TGTGCCAGCAGCCAAGATCCTTCTAGCGGGCTCTCTTACGAGCAGTACTTC. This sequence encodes CASSQDPSSGLSYEQYF.

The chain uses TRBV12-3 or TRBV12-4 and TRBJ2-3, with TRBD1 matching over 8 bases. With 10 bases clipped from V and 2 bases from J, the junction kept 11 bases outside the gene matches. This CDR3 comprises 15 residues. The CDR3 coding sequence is TGTGCCACCGCACGAGACAGGGGAGACACAGATACGCAGTATTTT. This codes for CATARDRGDTDTQYF.

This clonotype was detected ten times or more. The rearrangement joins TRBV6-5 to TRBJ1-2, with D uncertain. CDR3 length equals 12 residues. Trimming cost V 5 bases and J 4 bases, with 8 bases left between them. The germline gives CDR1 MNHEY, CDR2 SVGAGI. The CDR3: CASSTGGYGYTF. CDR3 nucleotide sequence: TGTGCCAGCAGTACGGGAGGCTATGGCTACACCTTC.

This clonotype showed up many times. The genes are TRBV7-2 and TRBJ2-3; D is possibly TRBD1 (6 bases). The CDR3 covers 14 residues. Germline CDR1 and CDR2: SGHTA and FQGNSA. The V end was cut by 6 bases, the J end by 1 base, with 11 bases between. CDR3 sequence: CASRTRQGTDTQYF. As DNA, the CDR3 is TGTGCCAGCAGAACCCGACAGGGCACAGATACGCAGTATTTT.

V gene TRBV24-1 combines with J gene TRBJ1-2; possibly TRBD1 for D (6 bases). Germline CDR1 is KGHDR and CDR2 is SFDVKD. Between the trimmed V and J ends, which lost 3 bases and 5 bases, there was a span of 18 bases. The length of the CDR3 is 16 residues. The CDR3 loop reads CATSDAGTSELYGYTF. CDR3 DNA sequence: TGTGCCACCAGTGATGCCGGGACATCGGAACTATATGGCTACACCTTC.

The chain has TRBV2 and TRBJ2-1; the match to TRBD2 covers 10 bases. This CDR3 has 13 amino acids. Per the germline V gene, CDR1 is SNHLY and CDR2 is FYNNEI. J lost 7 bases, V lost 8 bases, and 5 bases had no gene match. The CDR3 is CASRLAGENEQFF. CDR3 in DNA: TGTGCCAGCCGGCTAGCGGGAGAAAATGAGCAGTTCTTC.

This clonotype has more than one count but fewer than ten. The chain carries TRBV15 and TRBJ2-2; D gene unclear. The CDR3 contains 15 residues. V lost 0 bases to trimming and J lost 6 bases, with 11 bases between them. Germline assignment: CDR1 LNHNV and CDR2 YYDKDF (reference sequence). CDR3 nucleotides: TGTGCCACCAGCAGAGATCCAGGTTCTCCCGGGGAGCTGTTTTTT. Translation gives CATSRDPGSPGELFF.